Listed here are 13 T cell receptor beta chains from one sample, sequenced in a study of shared clonotypes between healthy human individuals. The protocol was immunoSEQ multiplex PCR, while the TCRdb copy is restricted to in-frame clones and leaves out a portion. The data contain over a million clones, around three quarters of them singletons. The material sequenced was memory CD4+ T cells from PBMCs. Specified subset: CD45RA-negative fraction. Receptors were obtained from a young man in good health. Some clones in this sample may be carry-over from other donors' samples.

The V and J genes are TRBV11-2 and TRBJ2-3; D may be TRBD2 (6 bases). V was cut by 2 bases and J by 5 bases, with 14 bases left in between. CDR3 length: 15 amino acids. CDR1 is SGHAT, CDR2 FQNNGV, per germline. CDR3 DNA: TGTGCCAGCAGCTTATATCCGGGAGTTGTAGATACGCAGTATTTT. Translation gives CASSLYPGVVDTQYF. Looking up the rest from reference TRBV11-2 and TRBJ2-3 gives the full variable domain: EAGVAQSPRYKIIEKRQSVAFWCNPISGHATLYWYQQILGQGPKLLIQFQNNGVVDDSQLPKDRFSAERLKGVDSTLKIQPAKLEDSAVYLCASSLYPGVVDTQYFGPGTRLTVL.

This chain connects TRBV10-3 to TRBJ1-1; 7 nucleotides line up with TRBD1. The CDR3 has 16 residues. After removal of 3 bases from V and 4 bases from J, the junction contained 11 bases not matched to a gene. Per germline, CDR1 ENHRY and CDR2 SYGVKD. This CDR3 is CAISDTNRGRSTEAFF. The CDR3 DNA reads TGTGCCATCAGTGATACCAACAGGGGCCGGAGCACTGAAGCTTTCTTT.

CDR3 coding DNA: TGCGCCAGCAGTCAATCTAGGGTTGCCAATGAGCAGTTCTTC. This translates into CASSQSRVANEQFF. V gene TRBV23-1 combines with J gene TRBJ2-1, with D unresolved. TRBV23-1 is an ORF, and what it does is uncertain. The CDR3 consists of 14 residues. Trimming stripped 0 bases from V and 6 bases from J, with 9 bases between.

The chain is built from TRBV2 and TRBJ2-7; D gene ambiguous. The germline V gene has CDR1 SNHLY and CDR2 FYNNEI. The V end lost 4 bases, the J end lost 3 bases, and 16 bases lay between the germline ends. This CDR3 spans 15 amino acids. CDR3 amino acids: CASSGSQALLYEQYF. DNA of the CDR3: TGTGCCAGCAGTGGTAGCCAGGCTCTGCTCTACGAGCAGTACTTC.

The V call is TRBV6-5, the J call TRBJ1-1, with D possibly matching TRBD1 (5 bases). V was pared by 8 bases and J by 5 bases, with 12 bases between. Germline assignment: CDR1 MNHEY and CDR2 SVGAGI. The CDR3 is 12 residues long. The CDR3: CASGLKGTEAFF. The CDR3 nucleotides read TGTGCCAGCGGGCTCAAGGGGACTGAAGCTTTCTTT.

The chain links TRBV7-2 to TRBJ2-7; 8 bases match TRBD1. Trimming removed 2 bases from V and 4 bases from J; junction bases left unmatched: 4. The CDR3 has 14 amino acids. Per the germline V gene, CDR1 is SGHTA and CDR2 is FQGNSA. The CDR3 DNA sequence: TGTGCCAGCAGCTTATCGCAGGGGGCTTACGAGCAGTACTTC. It is translated as CASSLSQGAYEQYF.

This clone was observed a handful of times. The V and J genes are TRBV15 and TRBJ2-3, with TRBD2 matching 16 bases. V lost 3 bases to trimming and J lost 2 bases; unmatched junction nucleotides: 5. The CDR3 extends over 18 amino acids. Germline CDR1 and CDR2: LNHNV and YYDKDF (reference sequence). CDR3 sequence reads: CATSRGLAGGWDTDTQYF. DNA for the CDR3: TGTGCCACCAGCAGGGGACTAGCGGGAGGGTGGGACACAGATACGCAGTATTTT.

The chain joins TRBV2 to TRBJ1-4, with 7 bases fitting TRBD1. Germline V gene data show CDR1 as SNHLY and CDR2 as FYNNEI. This CDR3 has 16 amino acids. V dropped 3 bases and J dropped 10; count of bases not matched to a gene: 14. This CDR3 reads CASSERFTGELGKLFF. The CDR3 coding sequence is TGTGCCAGCAGTGAGCGATTCACAGGGGAGCTTGGAAAACTGTTTTTT.

With respect to this clone: Different DNA sequences within this sample yield the same CDR3. The V gene is TRBV14, the J gene TRBJ2-5; unclear D gene. V lost 3 bases and J 5 bases, leaving 4 bases between the germline ends. The CDR3 totals 11 residues. Germline CDR1 and CDR2: SGHDN and FVKESK. The CDR3 nucleotides read TGTGCCAGCAGCCACTCGGAGACCCAGTACTTC. Amino acid sequence: CASSHSETQYF.

This clone was detected only a few times. The CDR3, as DNA: TGTGCCAGCAGTCCGACAGGGGTGGTGAGCGAGCAGTACTTC. Encoded protein: CASSPTGVVSEQYF. The rearrangement uses TRBV6-1 and TRBJ2-7; 8 bases align to TRBD1. V trimming: 5 bases; J trimming: 6 bases; junction bases outside the gene matches: 9. This CDR3 region has 14 residues. CDR1 and CDR2 from the germline V gene are MNHNS and SASEGT.

This chain joins TRBV5-1 and TRBJ1-5; D remains ambiguous. The germline gives CDR1 SGHRS, CDR2 YFSETQ. The V end lost 1 base, the J end lost 1 base, and 21 bases lay between the germline ends. The CDR3 covers 19 residues. The DNA for the CDR3 is TGCGCCAGCAGCTTGCGAGCCTCAGGTGGGTCATCCAGCAATCAGCCCCAGCATTTT. It is translated as CASSLRASGGSSSNQPQHF.

This clone was counted between two and nine times. V and J are TRBV28 and TRBJ2-3, with 9 bases fitting TRBD2. The CDR3 is 14 residues long. Germline CDR1 is MDHEN and CDR2 is SYDVKM. Germline trimming cut 5 bases from V and 5 bases from J; bases unmatched to any gene: 5. Written as DNA, the CDR3 is TGTGCCAGCAGTGGGGTACTAGCGGGAGATACGCAGTATTTT. Its protein is CASSGVLAGDTQYF.

This chain uses TRBV5-1 with TRBJ1-1; D gene ambiguous. Germline assignment: CDR1 SGHRS and CDR2 YFSETQ. This CDR3 comprises 13 residues. Trimming left V 4 bases short and J 2 bases short, with 9 bases between. The CDR3 loop is CASSVPENTEAFF. The CDR3 DNA sequence: TGCGCCAGCAGCGTACCAGAAAACACTGAAGCTTTCTTT. The complete variable domain, with remaining parts taken from reference TRBV5-1 and TRBJ1-1, reads KAGVTQTPRYLIKTRGQQVTLSCSPISGHRSVSWYQQTPGQGLQFLFEYFSETQRNKGNFPGRFSGRQFSNSRSEMNVSTLELGDSALYLCASSVPENTEAFFGQGTRLTVV.